This TCR beta chain was captured in a study of cytomegalovirus exposure and HLA in healthy donors. Study results and limitations: Most likely, a cluster of highly shared sequence variants arose as a sequencing artifact. When a later analysis was performed, an Asian-associated ancestry cluster reportedly had fewer N-insertions than the approximately 690-donor mean. Common viral pathogens seemed to be connected with several of the most significant clusters, according to a later analysis. The study listed approximately 160 cytomegalovirus-associated TCR beta chains.

A remark on this clone: Antigen unknown.

Use of 60 Vbeta and 13 Jbeta primers characterized the PCR. Assay: immunoSEQ multiplex PCR; the TCRdb copy retains only in-frame clones and omits some. The data contain 170,000 or so clones, 77% of them singletons. The CDR3 consists of 14 residues. Germline V gene lookup returns CDR1 MDHEN and CDR2 SYDVKM. Losses at the gene ends were 3 bases for V and 7 bases for J; bases not matched to a gene: 8. The clonotype originates from a woman aged 25-40 years in good health and CMV-seropositive. V usage is TRBV28 and J usage is TRBJ1-2, with 7 bases that match TRBD1. Sequencing used PBMCs. The DNA of the CDR3 is TGTGCCAGCAGTTTGACAGGGCGTGGAGGTGGCTACACCTTC. Its protein product is CASSLTGRGGGYTF.